The 21 T cell receptor beta chains given below trace back to one sample, sequenced in a study of PD-1 blockade in classical Hodgkin lymphoma. The time point: cycle 4 day 1 (C4D1), after more than 5 weeks of nivolumab. Following autologous stem cell transplantation, relapse occurred in every patient, and exposure to brentuximab vedotin varied. The protocol was immunoSEQ multiplex PCR, while the TCRdb copy is restricted to in-frame clones and leaves out a portion. Of some 19,000 clones listed, roughly 77% are singletons. Here the sequenced sample was peripheral blood mononuclear cells (PBMCs), taken before the fourth cycle of nivolumab. The receptor source for this set is a human donor with classical Hodgkin lymphoma.

The chain employs TRBV10-3 and TRBJ2-7; no clear D gene. The V and J ends lost 4 bases and 3 bases respectively, with 7 bases between them. This CDR3 has 12 amino acids. CDR1 and CDR2 from the germline V gene are ENHRY and SYGVKD. CDR3 residues: CAISVVVYEQYF. Written as DNA, the CDR3 is TGTGCCATCAGTGTTGTCGTCTACGAGCAGTACTTC.

The chain joins TRBV25-1 to TRBJ2-7, with D possibly TRBD1 on 6 matching bases. Looked up from germline, CDR1 is MGHDK and CDR2 is SYGVNS. Between the trimmed V and J ends, which lost 6 bases and 3 bases, there was a span of 18 bases. CDR3 size: 15 residues. The CDR3: CASSPTGIGGYEQYF. In DNA, the CDR3 is TGTGCCAGCAGCCCTACCGGGATAGGGGGCTACGAGCAGTACTTC.

The J gene is TRBJ2-3, the V gene TRBV18, with unresolved D. Trimming took 6 bases from V and 6 from J, leaving 16 bases between them. This CDR3 spans 14 amino acids. Germline V gene sequence: CDR1 KGHSH, CDR2 LQKENI. The DNA for the CDR3 is TGTGCCAGCTCCAACTTAGGTTTGTTGGATACGCAGTATTTT. Translating gives CASSNLGLLDTQYF.

This sequence joins TRBV28 and TRBJ2-6, with TRBD1 matching over 8 bases. V lost 3 bases, J lost 0 bases, and 22 bases stayed unmatched. The CDR3 contains 23 residues. Germline V gives CDR1 MDHEN, CDR2 SYDVKM. CDR3 loop: CASSFPWGVGLGQADSGANVLTF. CDR3 coding DNA: TGTGCCAGCAGTTTCCCCTGGGGGGTAGGTCTGGGACAGGCTGACTCTGGGGCCAACGTCCTGACTTTC. Variable domain in full (rest from reference TRBV28 and TRBJ2-6): DVKVTQSSRYLVKRTGEKVFLECVQDMDHENMFWYRQDPGLGLRLIYFSYDVKMKEKGDIPEGYSVSREKKERFSLILESASTNQTSMYLCASSFPWGVGLGQADSGANVLTFGAGSRLTVL.

The rearrangement joins TRBV14 to TRBJ2-1, with 8 nucleotides matching TRBD2. Germline V gene lookup returns CDR1 SGHDN and CDR2 FVKESK. V dropped 6 bases and J dropped 7; count of bases not matched to a gene: 8. The CDR3 is made up of 14 amino acids. In DNA, the CDR3 is TGTGCCAGCAGACCCTACGGACTAGCAAATGAGCAGTTCTTC. It specifies CASRPYGLANEQFF. Variable domain in full (rest from reference TRBV14 and TRBJ2-1): EAGVTQFPSHSVIEKGQTVTLRCDPISGHDNLYWYRRVMGKEIKFLLHFVKESKQDESGMPNNRFLAERTGGTYSTLKVQPAELEDSGVYFCASRPYGLANEQFFGPGTRLTVL.

This clone has only a few counts. The chain recombines TRBV7-2 with TRBJ1-3; D not certain. The CDR3 runs to 15 residues. V lost 1 base, J lost 4 bases, and 11 bases lay in between. Germline V gene data show CDR1 as SGHTA and CDR2 as FQGNSA. The CDR3 coding sequence is TGTGCCAGCAGCTTAGATCCGGGTTCCGGAAACACCATATATTTT. Its protein is CASSLDPGSGNTIYF.

The rearrangement uses TRBV7-9 and TRBJ2-2, with unresolved D. Trimming took 1 base from V and 7 from J, leaving 13 bases between them. Germline V gene data show CDR1 as SEHNR and CDR2 as FQNEAQ (reference sequence). There are 15 residues in the CDR3. CDR3 DNA sequence: TGTGCCAGCAGCTTAGGGGGTCCCGAGGTCGGGGAGCTGTTTTTT. Protein sequence: CASSLGGPEVGELFF.

V gene TRBV5-1 combines with J gene TRBJ2-4; 10 positions agree with TRBD1. Germline CDR1 is SGHRS and CDR2 is YFSETQ. CDR3 length: 15 residues. V lost 0 bases, J lost 6 bases, and 3 bases stayed unmatched. This CDR3 reads CASSLETGGPNIQYF. The CDR3 region has the DNA TGCGCCAGCAGCTTGGAGACAGGGGGCCCAAACATTCAGTACTTC.

The gene calls are TRBV28 and TRBJ2-1, with 10 bases fitting TRBD2. With V trimmed by 5 bases and J by 4 bases, 5 bases remained unmatched. Germline CDR1 and CDR2: MDHEN and SYDVKM. The CDR3 has 15 amino acids. CDR3 sequence (DNA): TGTGCCAGCAGTCTTGGACTAGCGGAGTACAATGAGCAGTTCTTC. As protein: CASSLGLAEYNEQFF.

The table lists this clone with a count of one. The chain is built from TRBV5-1 and TRBJ2-3, with D perhaps TRBD1 or TRBD2 (6 bases each). This CDR3 is built from 15 residues. Per the germline V gene, CDR1 is SGHRS and CDR2 is YFSETQ. With 4 bases removed from V and 2 bases from J, the gap between germline ends came to 14 bases. The CDR3 protein is CASSPSGANTDTQYF. CDR3 nucleotide sequence: TGCGCCAGCAGCCCATCGGGGGCTAACACAGATACGCAGTATTTT.

This clone was detected only once. V and J are TRBV5-1 and TRBJ2-1; unclear D gene. Looked up from germline, CDR1 is SGHRS and CDR2 is YFSETQ. CDR3 length: 14 amino acids. V gave up 0 bases and J gave up 6 bases, with 10 bases separating them. The CDR3 sequence: CASSLGGSVNEQFF. CDR3 DNA sequence: TGCGCCAGCAGCTTGGGGGGTTCCGTCAATGAGCAGTTCTTC.

This clone was counted a few times. The chain is built from TRBV6-6 and TRBJ2-5; D possibly corresponds to TRBD2 (5 bases). The germline gives CDR1 MNHNY, CDR2 SVGAGI (reference sequence). The CDR3 contains 15 residues. The V end was cut by 5 bases, the J end by 5 bases, with 18 bases between. CDR3 region: CASSGASGPGETQYF. The CDR3 DNA follows: TGTGCCAGCAGTGGAGCGAGTGGACCGGGGGAGACCCAGTACTTC.

This clone was seen only once. This chain joins TRBV6-5 and TRBJ2-3; tentative D call: TRBD1 (5 bases). Germline-derived CDR1 and CDR2 are MNHEY and SVGAGI. Between the trimmed V and J ends, which lost 5 bases and 4 bases, there was a span of 16 bases. This CDR3 has 15 amino acids. Here the CDR3 DNA reads TGTGCCAGCAGTCCCAGGGATGGAGTAGCAGATACGCAGTATTTT. Its protein product is CASSPRDGVADTQYF.

The sample holds one count of this clone. V usage is TRBV7-9 and J usage is TRBJ1-2; 7 nucleotides match TRBD1. The V segment lost 5 bases and the J segment 8 bases; nucleotides outside the gene matches: 14. Germline V gene data show CDR1 as SEHNR and CDR2 as FQNEAQ (reference sequence). The CDR3 length is 15 residues. CDR3 DNA sequence: TGTGCCAGCAGCCAAAGGGGGACAGTCTATTTCGGCTACACCTTC. It yields the protein CASSQRGTVYFGYTF.

This chain connects TRBV10-2 to TRBJ1-2, with D unclear. The CDR3 has 13 amino acids. Trimming stripped 6 bases from V and 8 bases from J, with 16 bases between. CDR1 is WSHSY and CDR2 is SAAADI in the germline V gene. The CDR3 reads CASSPKAFGGYTF. CDR3 DNA sequence: TGCGCCAGCAGCCCCAAGGCCTTTGGGGGCTACACCTTC.

The chain is built from TRBV6-1 and TRBJ2-1; the match to TRBD2 covers 10 bases. This CDR3 contains 17 residues. Germline CDR1 MNHNS, CDR2 SASEGT. Trimming at V came to 2 bases and at J to 8 bases, leaving 12 bases not matched to a gene. The CDR3, as DNA: TGTGCCAGCAGTGAACAACTAGCGGGACAAGGGGATTATGAGCAGTTCTTC. It translates to CASSEQLAGQGDYEQFF.

DNA for the CDR3: TGTGCCAGTGGACTAGCGGGAATTTGGACCGGGGAGCTGTTTTTT. Encoded protein: CASGLAGIWTGELFF. The chain carries TRBV6-1 and TRBJ2-2; TRBD2 aligns across 12 bases. J gave up 5 bases and V 9 bases, and 7 bases lay outside the gene matches. Looked up from germline, CDR1 is MNHNS and CDR2 is SASEGT. This CDR3 contains 15 residues.

The V and J genes are TRBV5-6 and TRBJ2-6, with a weak D call TRBD2 (6 bases). Germline CDR1 SGHDT, CDR2 YYEEEE. V lost 2 bases to trimming and J lost 0 bases, with 12 bases between them. CDR3 length: 17 residues. The CDR3 reads CASSFRGTYSGANVLTF. The CDR3 nucleotides are TGTGCCAGCAGCTTTCGCGGGACGTACTCTGGGGCCAACGTCCTGACTTTC.

This rearrangement joins TRBV5-4 to TRBJ2-1; D possibly matches TRBD1 or TRBD2 (6 bases each). This CDR3 is 15 amino acids long. The germline V gene has CDR1 SGHNT and CDR2 YYREEE (reference sequence). The V gene lost 3 bases and the J gene lost 4 bases, with 14 bases spanning the gap. The CDR3 loop is CASSWGAGWYNEQFF. The CDR3 DNA follows: TGTGCCAGCAGCTGGGGGGCCGGATGGTACAATGAGCAGTTCTTC.

V is TRBV7-9 and J is TRBJ2-2, with D maybe TRBD1 (6 bases). The germline V gene encodes CDR1 SEHNR and CDR2 FQNEAQ (reference sequence). The CDR3 spans 16 residues. Trimming stripped 7 bases from V and 4 bases from J, with 19 bases between. The DNA for the CDR3 is TGTGCCAGCACCGACCGTAGGACAGAACCCACCGGGGAGCTGTTTTTT. Amino acids: CASTDRRTEPTGELFF.

The genes are TRBV28 and TRBJ1-1; D unclear. The CDR3 sequence is 13 residues long. V was trimmed by 2 bases and J by 4 bases, leaving 8 bases between them. In germline, CDR1 is MDHEN, CDR2 SYDVKM. The CDR3 region is CASSLAHSTEAFF. The CDR3, as DNA: TGTGCCAGCAGTTTAGCCCACTCCACTGAAGCTTTCTTT. Filled out from reference TRBV28 and TRBJ1-1, the complete variable domain reads DVKVTQSSRYLVKRTGEKVFLECVQDMDHENMFWYRQDPGLGLRLIYFSYDVKMKEKGDIPEGYSVSREKKERFSLILESASTNQTSMYLCASSLAHSTEAFFGQGTRLTVV.